These 29 T cell receptor beta chains were sequenced from one sample in a study of cytotoxic CD8 clonotypes in ibrutinib-treated CLL. Libraries were prepared by immunoSEQ multiplex PCR; TCRdb keeps only in-frame clonotypes and omits some of them. The sample holds roughly 180,000 clones, about 84% seen once. The material was PBMCs, obtained after 24 months of ibrutinib treatment. The receptors shown here come from a human donor with chronic lymphocytic leukemia.

The rearrangement links TRBV7-2 to TRBJ2-3; TRBD2 matches 9 bases. The V and J ends lost 5 bases and 6 bases, in that order; junction bases with no gene match: 12. CDR3 length equals 16 residues. Germline V gene data show CDR1 as SGHTA and CDR2 as FQGNSA. CDR3 sequence: CASSLGVAGAEDTQYF. For the CDR3, the DNA is TGTGCCAGCAGCCTGGGGGTAGCGGGAGCCGAGGATACGCAGTATTTT.

The J gene is TRBJ2-7, the V gene TRBV19, with TRBD2 matching over 8 bases. V trimming: 8 bases; J trimming: 0 bases; junction bases outside the gene matches: 9. The germline V gene has CDR1 LNHDA and CDR2 SQIVND (reference sequence). The CDR3 is 15 amino acids. The CDR3 region is CASGPGGGNSYEQYF. The DNA of the CDR3 is TGTGCCAGTGGCCCCGGGGGGGGGAACTCCTACGAGCAGTACTTC.

This clone was seen ten or more times. The rearrangement links TRBV6-5 to TRBJ1-2; D ambiguous. CDR1 and CDR2 from the germline V gene are MNHEY and SVGAGI. V was pared by 1 base and J by 5 bases, with 8 bases between. CDR3 length: 13 residues. Here the CDR3 reads CASSYFNSYGYTF. The CDR3 DNA follows: TGTGCCAGCAGTTACTTTAATTCATATGGCTACACCTTC.

The chain carries TRBV7-2 and TRBJ2-6, with unresolved D. This CDR3 contains 13 residues. Trimming pared 6 bases from V and 3 bases from J, leaving 6 bases between. Germline V CDR1 and CDR2: SGHTA, FQGNSA. The CDR3 nucleotides read TGTGCCAGCAGTCCCTTTGGGGCCAACGTCCTGACTTTC. This gives the protein CASSPFGANVLTF.

V and J are TRBV5-6 and TRBJ2-3, with 7 bases fitting TRBD1. The CDR3 consists of 15 residues. The trim removed 4 bases at V and 1 base at J, leaving 6 bases unmatched. Looked up from germline, CDR1 is SGHDT and CDR2 is YYEEEE. CDR3: CASSPRGRRTDTQYF. In nucleotides, the CDR3 is TGTGCCAGCAGCCCCAGGGGGAGACGCACAGATACGCAGTATTTT.

The chain uses TRBV28 and TRBJ1-4; possible D gene TRBD1, 5 bases. Per germline, CDR1 MDHEN and CDR2 SYDVKM. The CDR3 length is 15 residues. V lost 5 bases and J 8 bases, leaving 18 bases between the germline ends. CDR3 sequence: CASSTTPGVGEKLFF. The CDR3 nucleotides are TGTGCCAGCAGTACAACTCCGGGGGTGGGGGAAAAACTGTTTTTT.

The chain links TRBV30 to TRBJ2-7, with D perhaps TRBD2 (6 bases). Germline V lookup: CDR1 GTSNPN, CDR2 SVGIG (reference sequence). The CDR3 contains 13 residues. This CDR3 is CVLNRGISYEQYF. DNA of the CDR3: TGTGTCCTGAATCGCGGGATATCCTACGAGCAGTACTTC.

The chain employs TRBV9 and TRBJ2-5; TRBD2 agrees at 8 bases. CDR1 and CDR2 from the germline V gene are SGDLS and YYNGEE. This CDR3 region has 17 residues. Trimming at V came to 0 bases and at J to 1 base, leaving 8 bases not matched to a gene. CDR3 sequence: CASSVAGSGAPQETQYF. CDR3 DNA sequence: TGTGCCAGCAGCGTAGCAGGTAGCGGGGCTCCCCAAGAGACCCAGTACTTC.

The chain combines TRBV15 with TRBJ1-2; 8 bases agree with TRBD1. J was trimmed by 4 bases and V by 1 base; bases with no gene match: 17. There are 19 residues in the CDR3. Germline V gene lookup returns CDR1 LNHNV and CDR2 YYDKDF (reference sequence). As DNA, the CDR3 is TGTGCCACCAGCAGAGGGGCACCTACCTCTCTTACAGGGGGCTATGGCTACACCTTC. Its protein product is CATSRGAPTSLTGGYGYTF.

The V gene is TRBV6-5, the J gene TRBJ1-2; 7 bases match TRBD1. The junction had 8 bases not matched to a gene; V was cut back by 4 bases and J by 3 bases. CDR3 length: 15 amino acids. CDR1 and CDR2 from the germline V gene are MNHEY and SVGAGI. The CDR3 DNA reads as TGTGCCAGCAGTTTTGCGGCACAGGGGCACTATGGCTACACCTTC. Residues: CASSFAAQGHYGYTF.

The chain has TRBV5-1 and TRBJ2-7, with 8 bases fitting TRBD1. The CDR3 is 15 residues long. Germline values: CDR1 SGHRS, CDR2 YFSETQ. V dropped 1 base and J dropped 7; count of bases not matched to a gene: 10. Here the CDR3 reads CASSLTTGAASEQYF. The CDR3 DNA reads TGCGCCAGCAGCTTGACGACAGGGGCCGCGAGTGAGCAGTACTTC.

The CDR3 DNA sequence: TGTGCCAGCAGCCAAGTCGGGACCTATAACACTGAAGCTTTCTTT. Protein sequence: CASSQVGTYNTEAFF. This rearrangement joins TRBV14 to TRBJ1-1, with D tentatively TRBD1 (5 bases). Germline values: CDR1 SGHDN, CDR2 FVKESK. V gave up 1 base and J gave up 2 bases, with 11 bases separating them. The CDR3 runs to 15 residues. The variable domain in full, with the rest retrieved from reference TRBV14 and TRBJ1-1, is EAGVTQFPSHSVIEKGQTVTLRCDPISGHDNLYWYRRVMGKEIKFLLHFVKESKQDESGMPNNRFLAERTGGTYSTLKVQPAELEDSGVYFCASSQVGTYNTEAFFGQGTRLTVV.

V is TRBV30 and J is TRBJ2-1; 8 nucleotides match TRBD1. The CDR3 has 13 amino acids. From germline, CDR1 is GTSNPN and CDR2 SVGIG (reference sequence). J was trimmed by 15 bases and V by 2 bases; bases with no gene match: 12. CDR3: CAWSKQRQGMTFF. CDR3 DNA sequence: TGTGCCTGGAGTAAACAAAGACAGGGGATGACGTTCTTC.

The chain is built from TRBV19 and TRBJ2-1, with D perhaps matching TRBD2 (6 bases). The germline V gene has CDR1 LNHDA and CDR2 SQIVND (reference sequence). The CDR3 extends over 15 amino acids. Trimming stripped 4 bases from V and 2 bases from J, with 12 bases between. This chain's CDR3 is CASSRAGTPYNEQFF. The DNA of the CDR3 is TGTGCCAGTAGTAGGGCGGGGACCCCCTACAATGAGCAGTTCTTC.

The rearrangement uses TRBV27 and TRBJ1-5; TRBD1 is a possible D gene (5 bases). Germline V CDR1 and CDR2: MNHEY, SMNVEV (reference sequence). V was trimmed by 5 bases and J by 6 bases, leaving 17 bases between them. This CDR3 is built from 15 residues. In DNA, the CDR3 is TGTGCCAGCAGTCCGCAGGGCAGGGCTTTTCAGCCCCAGCATTTT. Protein sequence: CASSPQGRAFQPQHF.

The chain is built from TRBV30 and TRBJ1-2; D not resolved. The CDR3 is 13 residues long. V shed 3 bases and J shed 8 bases, with 16 bases lying between them. The germline V gene has CDR1 GTSNPN and CDR2 SVGIG (reference sequence). CDR3 sequence: CAWSLGGGVGYTF. The CDR3 DNA reads as TGTGCCTGGAGCCTTGGAGGTGGAGTGGGCTACACCTTC.

The chain uses TRBV19 and TRBJ1-2, with 8 bases lining up with TRBD1. Germline CDR1 is LNHDA and CDR2 is SQIVND (reference sequence). This CDR3 region has 15 residues. Trimming removed 2 bases from V and 3 bases from J; junction bases left unmatched: 5. The CDR3 sequence: CASSISAGGDYGYTF. In nucleotides, the CDR3 is TGTGCCAGTAGTATATCGGCAGGGGGCGACTATGGCTACACCTTC.

The rearrangement links TRBV28 to TRBJ1-1; D is perhaps TRBD1 (5 bases). The V end was cut by 1 base, the J end by 11 bases, with 11 bases between. The germline V gene has CDR1 MDHEN and CDR2 SYDVKM. The length of the CDR3 is 12 residues. CDR3 sequence (DNA): TGTGCCAGCAGTTTATATGTGCAGGGTGCTTTCTTT. This codes for CASSLYVQGAFF.

The chain recombines TRBV29-1 with TRBJ1-1; D might be TRBD1 (5 bases). Per the germline V gene, CDR1 is SQVTM and CDR2 is ANQGSEA. Trimming removed 5 bases from V and 0 bases from J, with 13 bases in between. The CDR3 has 14 amino acids. The CDR3 nucleotides are TGCAGCGTTCGAACTTTGACAGTGAACACTGAAGCTTTCTTT. It yields the protein CSVRTLTVNTEAFF.

The genes are TRBV7-9 and TRBJ1-5, with a weak D call TRBD1 (5 bases). With 5 bases removed from V and 6 bases from J, the gap between germline ends came to 14 bases. The CDR3 loop spans 14 amino acids. Per the germline V gene, CDR1 is SEHNR and CDR2 is FQNEAQ (reference sequence). The CDR3, as DNA: TGTGCCAGCAGCCAAGGAGGGGTAGGTCAGCCCCAGCATTTT. Translation gives CASSQGGVGQPQHF. The complete variable domain, with remaining parts taken from reference TRBV7-9 and TRBJ1-5, reads DTGVSQNPRHKITKRGQNVTFRCDPISEHNRLYWYRQTLGQGPEFLTYFQNEAQLEKSRLLSDRFSAERPKGSFSTLEIQRTEQGDSAMYLCASSQGGVGQPQHFGDGTRLSIL.

J is TRBJ1-2 and V is TRBV6-5, with D unclear. The germline V gene encodes CDR1 MNHEY and CDR2 SVGAGI. The ends were cut back, 8 bases at V and 2 bases at J, with 6 bases in the middle. This CDR3 has 11 residues. The CDR3 here is CASVGNYGYTF. CDR3 DNA sequence: TGTGCCAGCGTAGGGAACTATGGCTACACCTTC.

The V call is TRBV7-2, the J call TRBJ2-7; unclear D gene. The germline CDR1 and CDR2 sequences are SGHTA and FQGNSA. This CDR3 is 14 amino acids long. Trimming left V 1 base short and J 6 bases short, with 13 bases between. CDR3 bases: TGTGCCAGCAGCTTAGAAGTCGGCAGGACCGAGCAGTACTTC. This gives the protein CASSLEVGRTEQYF. The full variable domain, rest sourced from reference TRBV7-2 and TRBJ2-7, is GAGVSQSPSNKVTEKGKDVELRCDPISGHTALYWYRQSLGQGLEFLIYFQGNSAPDKSGLPSDRFSAERTGGSVSTLTIQRTQQEDSAVYLCASSLEVGRTEQYFGPGTRLTVT.

The rearrangement links TRBV9 to TRBJ1-1; TRBD1 matches 7 bases. From germline, CDR1 is SGDLS and CDR2 YYNGEE. CDR3 length: 15 amino acids. V lost 0 bases to trimming and J lost 0 bases; unmatched junction nucleotides: 2. Written as DNA, the CDR3 is TGTGCCAGCAGCGTAGTGACAGGGATGAACACTGAAGCTTTCTTT. It translates to CASSVVTGMNTEAFF.

This chain joins TRBV27 and TRBJ2-7; 8 positions match TRBD2. CDR1 and CDR2 (germline): MNHEY, SMNVEV (reference sequence). V shed 6 bases, J shed 5 bases, and the junction held 12 bases outside the gene matches. The CDR3 sequence is 15 residues long. Here the CDR3 DNA reads TGTGCCAGCAGCCCTCGAGCGGGAGTAAGCCACGAGCAGTACTTC. Encoded protein: CASSPRAGVSHEQYF.

V usage is TRBV4-3 and J usage is TRBJ2-1, with 16 bases matching TRBD2. The CDR3 has 21 amino acids. The germline V gene has CDR1 LGHNA and CDR2 YSLEER. J gave up 2 bases and V 0 bases, and 10 bases lay outside the gene matches. CDR3 sequence (DNA): TGCGCCAGCAGCCAAGAGAGGGGACCCGGGACTAGCGGGAGGGCCTACAATGAGCAGTTCTTC. Protein product: CASSQERGPGTSGRAYNEQFF.

V and J are TRBV7-2 and TRBJ2-6; unclear D gene. The CDR3 has 15 residues. The V end was cut by 5 bases, the J end by 0 bases, with 8 bases between. Germline assignment: CDR1 SGHTA and CDR2 FQGNSA. The CDR3 loop is CASSPTSSGANVLTF. DNA of the CDR3: TGTGCCAGCAGCCCGACTTCCTCTGGGGCCAACGTCCTGACTTTC.

This rearrangement joins TRBV18 to TRBJ2-7; D is possibly TRBD1 (7 bases). The length of the CDR3 is 14 residues. The V and J ends lost 4 bases and 6 bases respectively, with 16 bases between them. Germline V gene sequence: CDR1 KGHSH, CDR2 LQKENI. In nucleotides, the CDR3 is TGTGCCAGCTCACTGCAGGGGGACTCAGCCGAGCAGTACTTC. Its translation is CASSLQGDSAEQYF.

The chain recombines TRBV28 with TRBJ2-7; 8 bases are shared with TRBD1. Germline V gene lookup returns CDR1 MDHEN and CDR2 SYDVKM. This CDR3 region has 12 residues. V dropped 10 bases and J dropped 7; count of bases not matched to a gene: 9. The CDR3 nucleotides are TGTGCCACCCGACAGGGGTTCGGGGAGCAGTACTTC. It encodes CATRQGFGEQYF.

In this sample, this clone turned up a few times. The rearrangement uses TRBV7-8 and TRBJ2-5; no reliable D call. CDR1 is SGHVS and CDR2 is FQNEAQ in the germline V gene. The CDR3 spans 15 residues. Between the trimmed V and J ends, which lost 5 bases and 4 bases, there was a span of 17 bases. The CDR3 loop reads CASSRYGPSGETQYF. CDR3 sequence (DNA): TGTGCCAGCAGCAGATATGGACCATCGGGAGAGACCCAGTACTTC.